This T cell receptor beta chain was identified during a study of CXCR3-negative and CXCR3-positive naive CD8 T cells. Overall study: Every library held about 1.5 +/- 0.3 million TRB reads, and the total came to roughly 150 million.

Study-wide findings and caveats: Diversity proved comparably high across both naive subsets and much lower in memory CD8+ cells.

Germline V gene sequence: CDR1 SEHNR, CDR2 FQNEAQ (reference sequence). CDR3 size: 14 residues. Concerning this clonotype itself: Antigen specificity is unknown.

The authors prepared UMI-labeled TRB cDNA libraries by 5' RACE. TCRdb re-called the 5' RACE reads; one entry per CDR3 protein, DNA not given. The sample data list some 130,000 distinct CDR3 sequences. This sequence originates from a human donor in good health. Some clones in this sample may be carry-over from other donors' samples. The V gene is TRBV7-9, the J gene TRBJ2-7; the D call of TRBD1 rests on TCRdb alone, since no DNA is present to check it. Sequencing used naive CXCR3- CD8+ T cells from blood. Stated subset: CD45RO-CCR7+CD27+CD95- naive CD8+ T cells lacking CXCR3 (TNR3-). The CDR3 protein is CASSAYRGADEQYF.